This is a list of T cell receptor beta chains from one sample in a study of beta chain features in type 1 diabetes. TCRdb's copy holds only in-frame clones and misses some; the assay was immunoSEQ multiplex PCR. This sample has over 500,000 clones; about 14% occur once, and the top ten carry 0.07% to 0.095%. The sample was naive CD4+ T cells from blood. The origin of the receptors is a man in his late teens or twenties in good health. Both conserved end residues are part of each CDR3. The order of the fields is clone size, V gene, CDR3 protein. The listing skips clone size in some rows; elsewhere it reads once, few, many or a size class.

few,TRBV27,CASTSLGQGTEKLFF
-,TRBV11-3,CASSLGRDRGGNQPQHF
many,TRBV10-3,CAITGFGYEQYF
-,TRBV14,CASSQPLRDRSYEQYF
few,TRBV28,CASRGRKFTDTQYF
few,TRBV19,CASSIRGGPEDTQYF
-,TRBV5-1,CASSYDRGTDTQYF
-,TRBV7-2,CASSLTSGGFQETQYF
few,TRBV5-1,CASSGGQNTEAFF
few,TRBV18,CASSPQDSTGELFF
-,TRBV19,CASSASRDRYLNTEAFF
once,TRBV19,CASSSRGQEQETQYF
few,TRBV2,CASSGTSGARTDTQYF
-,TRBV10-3,CAISEGLGGNQPQHF
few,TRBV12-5,CASGLSGANTGELFF
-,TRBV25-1,CASSMKDPRGNSPLHF
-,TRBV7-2,CASSLAGGAYNEQFF
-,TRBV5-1,CASSFVPETQYF
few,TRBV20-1,CSAGAGGYTF
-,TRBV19,CASSIPSMGNEQFF
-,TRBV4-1,CASSQVLGHSYEQYF
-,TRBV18,CASSPGQYNEQFF
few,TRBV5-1,CASSSGTGDDEQYF
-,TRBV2,CASSVAAGGRDTQYF
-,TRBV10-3,CAMSPSGAAQYF
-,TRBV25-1,CASTGQPGAYEQYF
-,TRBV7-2,CASSPRADQPQHF
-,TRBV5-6,CASSRDRGQPQHF
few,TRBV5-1,CASAGQTNTGELFF
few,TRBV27,CASIPWENNEQYF
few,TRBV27,CASSSNWDTEAFF
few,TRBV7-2,CASSPGHANQETQYF
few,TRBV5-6,CASSPTPTGIYEQYF
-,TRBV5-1,CASSLSGTGDTGELFF
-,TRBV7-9,CASSFGGPLGGEPQHF
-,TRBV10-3,CAISEVRDRGGSTEAFF
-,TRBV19,CASSIQGATNSPLHF
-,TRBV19,CASNRQGLAGELFF
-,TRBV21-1,CASYPSLAGGPFNEQYF
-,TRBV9,CASSVGGGKIGTQHF